The 27 T cell receptor beta chains reported below all come from one sample, sequenced in a study of T cells in Graves' hyperthyroidism and ophthalmopathy. RNA transcripts provided the source from which TCR beta CDR3 regions were amplified. First-round RT-PCR of the TCR CDR3 relied on the HTBI primer set. In TCRdb, the multiplex PCR reads were re-called with MiXCR into one record per CDR3 protein. Seen here are 600,000 to 900,000 distinct CDR3 sequences, about 16% observed once, and the top ten hold around 7.7%. Sequencing used blood. These receptors originate from a man younger than 35 with Graves' hyperthyroidism.

CDR3 protein: CASSLGPQGKETQYF. In DNA, the CDR3 is TGCGCCAGCAGCTTGGGCCCCCAGGGCAAGGAGACCCAGTACTTC. V and J are TRBV5-1 and TRBJ2-5, with a tentative D call TRBD1 (5 bases). Germline V gene lookup returns CDR1 SGHRS and CDR2 YFSETQ. V lost 0 bases to trimming and J lost 5 bases, with 14 bases between them. This CDR3 spans 15 amino acids.

This clonotype has ten or more counts. The chain links TRBV30 to TRBJ2-7; D might be TRBD1 (5 bases). CDR1 and CDR2 from the germline V gene are GTSNPN and SVGIG (reference sequence). The V end lost 1 base, the J end lost 4 bases, and 11 bases lay between the germline ends. There are 13 residues in the CDR3. CDR3 loop: CAWSALGRYEQYF. CDR3 nucleotide sequence: TGTGCCTGGAGTGCCCTGGGGCGATACGAGCAGTACTTC. Full variable domain (remainder filled in from reference TRBV30 and TRBJ2-7): SQTIHQWPATLVQPVGSPLSLECTVEGTSNPNLYWYRQAAGRGLQLLFYSVGIGQISSEVPQNLSASRPQDRQFILSSKKLLLSDSGFYLCAWSALGRYEQYFGPGTRLTVT.

This clonotype was observed a handful of times. The chain couples TRBV6-1 to TRBJ2-6; 8 positions agree with TRBD1. The V and J ends lost 6 bases and 0 bases, in that order; junction bases with no gene match: 4. Germline V CDR1 and CDR2: MNHNS, SASEGT. The CDR3 covers 16 residues. The CDR3 DNA sequence: TGTGCCAGCAGACTGGACAGGGACTCTGGGGCCAACGTCCTGACTTTC. Translation: CASRLDRDSGANVLTF.

CDR3 in DNA: TGTGCCAGCAGCCTACGGACAGGTAGCGAGAGCTCCTACAATGAGCAGTTCTTC. This codes for CASSLRTGSESSYNEQFF. This chain connects TRBV3-1 to TRBJ2-1; 7 bases align to TRBD1. The length of the CDR3 is 18 residues. In germline, CDR1 is LGHDT, CDR2 YNNKEL (reference sequence). V shed 4 bases and J 0 bases; nucleotides not matched to a gene: 12.

The table lists this clonotype with many counts. In DNA form, the CDR3 reads TGTGCCAGCGAAGGCGGGAGGAGGACGGAGACCCAGTACTTC. It encodes CASEGGRRTETQYF. The rearrangement links TRBV28 to TRBJ2-5; 8 bases are shared with TRBD2. Germline V lookup: CDR1 MDHEN, CDR2 SYDVKM. Losses at the gene ends were 8 bases for V and 5 bases for J; bases not matched to a gene: 10. This CDR3 has 14 residues.

This clonotype was observed many times. The genes are TRBV12-3 or TRBV12-4 and TRBJ2-7; 11 nucleotides agree with TRBD2. Trimming took 7 bases from V and 1 from J; bases not matched to a gene: 15. The CDR3 is 18 residues long. The CDR3 DNA reads as TGTGCCAGCACCGGGGGACTAGCGGAAGGAGCGTGGTCCTACGAGCAGTACTTC. Its protein product is CASTGGLAEGAWSYEQYF.

This clonotype was seen at least ten times. V usage is TRBV7-3 and J usage is TRBJ2-7, with D tentatively TRBD1 (6 bases). The germline gives CDR1 SGHTA, CDR2 FQGTGA. The length of the CDR3 is 14 residues. Deletions cut 4 bases from V and 2 bases from J, with 12 bases between. The CDR3 spells CASSWGHSTYEQYF. The CDR3 DNA is TGTGCCAGCAGCTGGGGACATTCTACCTACGAGCAGTACTTC.

This clonotype was recorded many times. V is TRBV6-2 or TRBV6-3 and J is TRBJ2-7, with D hard to call. Germline CDR1 and CDR2: MNHEY and SVGEGT. The CDR3 length is 13 residues. Trimming shortened V by 0 bases and J by 4 bases, and 7 bases separated the two germline ends. Here the CDR3 DNA reads TGTGCCAGCAGTTACTCTACCGAATACGAGCAGTACTTC. It codes for CASSYSTEYEQYF.

This clonotype was observed a handful of times. V gene TRBV15 combines with J gene TRBJ2-5; 10 bases map to TRBD1. Germline CDR1 and CDR2: LNHNV and YYDKDF (reference sequence). The CDR3 runs 15 residues. The V gene end was trimmed by 8 bases and the J gene end by 2 bases; junction bases not matched to a gene: 8. CDR3 bases: TGTGCCACCTCATGGGACAGGGGCCCTCAAGAGACCCAGTACTTC. Amino acid sequence: CATSWDRGPQETQYF.

This clonotype was observed a few times. The chain joins TRBV12-3 or TRBV12-4 to TRBJ2-1; 13 bases match TRBD2. V lost 6 bases to trimming and J lost 5 bases; unmatched junction nucleotides: 4. The CDR3 sequence is 15 residues long. The CDR3 spells CASSALAGGHNEQFF. The CDR3 DNA reads as TGTGCCAGCAGCGCACTAGCGGGAGGGCACAATGAGCAGTTCTTC.

This clonotype has only a few counts. The rearrangement links TRBV6-2 or TRBV6-3 to TRBJ2-2; TRBD1 agrees at 8 bases. The germline gives CDR1 MNHEY, CDR2 SVGEGT. CDR3 length equals 14 residues. Losses at the gene ends were 10 bases for V and 13 bases for J; bases not matched to a gene: 17. The CDR3 DNA is TGTGCCATCACTCTCGGGACAGGCTCCCGAGGGCTGTTTTTT. Translating gives CAITLGTGSRGLFF.

V usage is TRBV10-3 and J usage is TRBJ2-7; a weak D match, TRBD2 (7 bases). CDR3 length: 14 amino acids. CDR1 and CDR2 from the germline V gene are ENHRY and SYGVKD. Trimming took 2 bases from V and 3 from J, leaving 11 bases between them. CDR3 in DNA: TGTGCCATCAGTGAGGGGGGCGGGAGCTACGAGCAGTACTTC. Amino acid sequence: CAISEGGGSYEQYF.

This clonotype came up many times. The V gene is TRBV6-1, the J gene TRBJ2-1; D gene ambiguous. The CDR3 totals 12 residues. Germline V lookup: CDR1 MNHNS, CDR2 SASEGT. V was cut by 1 base and J by 8 bases, with 6 bases left in between. The CDR3 nucleotides read TGTGCCAGCAGTGAAGAGGAAGATGAGCAGTTCTTC. Amino acid sequence: CASSEEEDEQFF.

In its sample, this clonotype was seen many times. The V gene is TRBV7-9, the J gene TRBJ2-5; no firm D call. CDR1 is SEHNR, CDR2 FQNEAQ, per germline (reference sequence). The CDR3 runs to 14 residues. The germline V and J ends were trimmed by 5 bases and 5 bases, with 15 bases remaining between them. Here the CDR3 DNA reads TGTGCCAGCAGCCTGACCCCGTCTCGGGAGACCCAGTACTTC. It translates to CASSLTPSRETQYF.

This clonotype was observed at least ten times. The chain couples TRBV24-1 to TRBJ2-1; weak D call: TRBD1 (5 bases). V dropped 3 bases and J dropped 5 bases, with 13 bases sitting between them. CDR3 length equals 15 residues. Germline V gene lookup returns CDR1 KGHDR and CDR2 SFDVKD. The CDR3 region is CATSDPRQGDNEQFF. The CDR3 DNA follows: TGTGCCACCAGTGATCCCCGGCAGGGCGACAATGAGCAGTTCTTC.

This clonotype was seen only a few times. The chain links TRBV20-1 to TRBJ2-1; 7 bases fit TRBD2. With V trimmed by 6 bases and J by 0 bases, 8 bases remained unmatched. This CDR3 has 15 amino acids. Germline V gene sequence: CDR1 DFQATT, CDR2 SNEGSKA (reference sequence). In DNA, the CDR3 is TGCAGTGCAGAATCCCGCGGGAGCTCCTACAATGAGCAGTTCTTC. Protein product: CSAESRGSSYNEQFF.

This clonotype was seen many times. The gene calls are TRBV29-1 and TRBJ2-5; TRBD1 matches 11 bases. The J segment lost 4 bases and the V segment lost 6 bases, leaving 4 bases of the junction unmatched. There are 13 residues in the CDR3. Germline lookup yields CDR1 SQVTM and CDR2 ANQGSEA. The CDR3 nucleotides are TGCAGCGTGTGGACAGGGGGCGGAGAGACCCAGTACTTC. Protein product: CSVWTGGGETQYF. Using reference TRBV29-1 and TRBJ2-5 for the parts outside the CDR3, the full variable domain is SAVISQKPSRDICQRGTSLTIQCQVDSQVTMMFWYRQQPGQSLTLIATANQGSEATYESGFVIDKFPISRPNLTFSTLTVSNMSPEDSSIYLCSVWTGGGETQYFGPGTRLLVL.

Many counts were recorded for this clonotype. The chain uses TRBV18 and TRBJ1-5; D ambiguous. V was pared by 8 bases and J by 5 bases, with 13 bases between. In germline, CDR1 is KGHSH, CDR2 LQKENI. The CDR3 is 13 residues long. The CDR3 loop reads CASSPSGDQPQHF. For the CDR3, the DNA is TGTGCCAGCAGCCCGTCGGGAGATCAGCCCCAGCATTTT.

This chain uses TRBV10-3 with TRBJ1-3; D might be TRBD1 (5 bases). V was pared by 11 bases and J by 0 bases, with 14 bases between. The V gene's germline CDR1 is ENHRY and CDR2 SYGVKD. The CDR3 totals 14 residues. The CDR3, as DNA: TGTGCCTCGGGGGACGGAGTCTCTGGAAACACCATATATTTT. Its translation: CASGDGVSGNTIYF.

This clonotype was seen at least ten times. This chain connects TRBV12-3 or TRBV12-4 to TRBJ2-7; perhaps TRBD2 as D (5 bases). There are 13 residues in the CDR3. Trimming removed 5 bases at V and 4 bases at J, with 12 bases between. The CDR3 sequence is CASSPADWYEQYF. The CDR3 nucleotides are TGTGCCAGCAGTCCCGCGGACTGGTACGAGCAGTACTTC.

This clonotype has only a few counts. The rearrangement joins TRBV15 to TRBJ2-1; no reliable D call. V was trimmed by 5 bases and J by 3 bases, leaving 11 bases between them. Germline-derived CDR1 and CDR2 are LNHNV and YYDKDF (reference sequence). The CDR3 has 14 amino acids. The CDR3 region is CATSGRTNYNEQFF. In DNA, the CDR3 is TGTGCCACCAGCGGGCGGACCAACTACAATGAGCAGTTCTTC.

This clonotype was detected a few times. The rearrangement links TRBV6-5 to TRBJ2-3; D unresolved. CDR3 length equals 13 residues. V dropped 4 bases and J dropped 4 bases, with 9 bases sitting between them. CDR1 and CDR2 from the germline V gene are MNHEY and SVGAGI. The CDR3 nucleotides are TGTGCCAGCAGTTTAAATCCCTCAGATACGCAGTATTTT. Protein product: CASSLNPSDTQYF.

The sample holds many counts of this clonotype. This chain joins TRBV30 and TRBJ2-5; 14 bases are shared with TRBD2. The length of the CDR3 is 15 residues. V was clipped by 8 bases and J by 4 bases; unmatched bases: 9. Germline lookup yields CDR1 GTSNPN and CDR2 SVGIG (reference sequence). The CDR3 region is CAGWGLAGERETQYF. The CDR3 nucleotides are TGTGCCGGCTGGGGACTAGCGGGAGAGAGAGAGACCCAGTACTTC.

This clonotype was seen ten or more times. The chain combines TRBV6-2 or TRBV6-3 with TRBJ1-5; TRBD1 is a possible D gene (5 bases). Looked up from germline, CDR1 is MNHEY and CDR2 is SVGEGT. This CDR3 has 15 amino acids. V dropped 6 bases and J dropped 1 base, with 13 bases sitting between them. CDR3 protein: CASSLGPHSNQPQHF. The DNA for the CDR3 is TGTGCCAGCAGCCTGGGACCTCACAGCAATCAGCCCCAGCATTTT.

V gene TRBV12-3 or TRBV12-4 combines with J gene TRBJ2-5; D possibly corresponds to TRBD2 (7 bases). The length of the CDR3 is 15 residues. V was cut by 5 bases and J by 4 bases, with 17 bases left in between. CDR3 sequence reads: CASSLRRGGRETQYF. CDR3 DNA sequence: TGTGCCAGCAGTCTTCGGAGGGGGGGGCGAGAGACCCAGTACTTC.

J is TRBJ1-2 and V is TRBV6-9; perhaps TRBD1 as D (6 bases). CDR1 MNHGY and CDR2 SVAAGI come from the germline V gene. The CDR3 consists of 15 residues. The V gene lost 3 bases and the J gene lost 1 base, with 12 bases spanning the gap. The CDR3 loop reads CASSYRGGVNYGYTF. The CDR3 coding sequence is TGTGCCAGCAGTTACCGAGGGGGGGTTAACTATGGCTACACCTTC.

This clonotype occurred once. It may be a read error: a sequence one base away is much more abundant. This chain joins TRBV5-5 and TRBJ2-7; D is uncertain. The V and J ends lost 0 bases and 2 bases respectively, with 15 bases between them. Germline V gene sequence: CDR1 SGHKS, CDR2 YYEKEE (reference sequence). The CDR3 is 16 residues long. The CDR3 DNA follows: TGTGCCAGCAGCTTGGAGTTCCCAGGACGCCCCTACGAGCAGTACTTC. It yields the protein CASSLEFPGRPYEQYF. The whole variable domain, remainder taken from reference TRBV5-5 and TRBJ2-7, is DAGVTQSPTHLIKTRGQQVTLRCSPISGHKSVSWYQQVLGQGPQFIFQYYEKEERGRGNFPDRFSARQFPNYSSELNVNALLLGDSALYLCASSLEFPGRPYEQYFGPGTRLTVT.